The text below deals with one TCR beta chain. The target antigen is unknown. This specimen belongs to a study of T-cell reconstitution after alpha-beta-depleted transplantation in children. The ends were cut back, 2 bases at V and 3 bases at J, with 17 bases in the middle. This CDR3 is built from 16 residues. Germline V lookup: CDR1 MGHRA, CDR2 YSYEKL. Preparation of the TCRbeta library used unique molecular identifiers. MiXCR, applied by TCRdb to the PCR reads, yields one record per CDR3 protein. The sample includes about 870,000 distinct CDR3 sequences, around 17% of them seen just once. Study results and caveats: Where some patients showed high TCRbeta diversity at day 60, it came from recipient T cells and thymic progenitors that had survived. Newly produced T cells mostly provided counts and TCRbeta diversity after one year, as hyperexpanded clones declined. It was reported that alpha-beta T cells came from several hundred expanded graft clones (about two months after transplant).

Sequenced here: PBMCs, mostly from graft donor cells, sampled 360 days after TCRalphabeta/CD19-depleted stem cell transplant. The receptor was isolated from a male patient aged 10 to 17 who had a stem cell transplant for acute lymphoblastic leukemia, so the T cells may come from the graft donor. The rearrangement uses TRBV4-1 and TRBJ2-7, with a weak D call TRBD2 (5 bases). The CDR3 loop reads CASSQLSGKVFYEQYF. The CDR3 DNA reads TGCGCCAGCAGCCAACTATCGGGAAAGGTGTTCTACGAGCAGTACTTC.